These 5 T cell receptor beta chains were sequenced from one sample in a study of cytomegalovirus exposure and HLA in healthy donors. In the PCR, 60 Vbeta and 13 Jbeta primers were used. Assay used: immunoSEQ multiplex PCR; TCRdb lists only in-frame clones, some missing. The data contain about 84,000 clones, around three fifths of them singletons. The sequenced material came from PBMCs. Every receptor here comes from a woman aged 40 to 50 in good health and CMV-seropositive.

The gene calls are TRBV10-3 and TRBJ1-5; possible D gene TRBD1, 5 bases. This CDR3 region has 14 residues. Germline V gives CDR1 ENHRY, CDR2 SYGVKD. The V gene lost 3 bases and the J gene lost 4 bases, with 10 bases spanning the gap. CDR3 bases: TGTGCCATCAGTGAAGGGGCAGGGAATCAGCCCCAGCATTTT. It yields the protein CAISEGAGNQPQHF.

This chain joins TRBV29-1 and TRBJ1-2; perhaps TRBD1 as D (5 bases). The germline V gene encodes CDR1 SQVTM and CDR2 ANQGSEA. The V and J ends lost 6 bases and 8 bases respectively, with 19 bases between them. The CDR3 is made up of 13 amino acids. CDR3: CSVRGLILGGYTF. The CDR3 DNA is TGCAGCGTCCGGGGACTGATCCTCGGGGGCTACACCTTC.

This chain connects TRBV9 to TRBJ2-5; the match to TRBD2 covers 13 bases. Germline trimming cut 2 bases from V and 5 bases from J; bases unmatched to any gene: 0. CDR3 length: 14 residues. Germline V CDR1 and CDR2: SGDLS, YYNGEE. CDR3 DNA sequence: TGTGCCAGCAGCGTGACTAGCGGGAGGGAGACCCAGTACTTC. Encoded protein: CASSVTSGRETQYF.

The V gene is TRBV28, the J gene TRBJ1-2; tentatively, D is TRBD1 (6 bases). Looked up from germline, CDR1 is MDHEN and CDR2 is SYDVKM. V was trimmed by 6 bases and J by 7 bases, leaving 21 bases between them. There are 15 residues in the CDR3. This CDR3 reads CASSPLVVGAFGYTF. CDR3 coding DNA: TGTGCCAGCAGCCCTCTTGTTGTGGGGGCCTTTGGCTACACCTTC.

This clone was counted between two and nine times. The J gene is TRBJ2-7, the V gene TRBV6-6; TRBD1 agrees at 7 bases. Germline assignment: CDR1 MNHNY and CDR2 SVGAGI (reference sequence). This CDR3 is built from 16 residues. With V trimmed by 2 bases and J by 2 bases, 9 bases remained unmatched. The CDR3, as DNA: TGTGCCAGCAGTTACCCGGAAGCCAGGGGGACCTACGAGCAGTACTTC. The encoded protein is CASSYPEARGTYEQYF.